Shown below are 23 T cell receptor beta chains from a single sample sequenced in a study of T-cell memory formation after mild COVID-19. TCRdb re-called the 5' RACE reads through MiXCR, storing one row per CDR3 protein. The table lists roughly 480,000 distinct CDR3 sequences, 20% to 30% of them singletons. Sequencing input: PBMCs or a T cell subset sorted from them (not recorded which). These receptors came from an adult woman who had mild COVID-19 (a few samples of this study predate the infection). Cell type and time point are not known.

This clonotype was seen a handful of times. The J gene is TRBJ2-3, the V gene TRBV9; TRBD1 is a possible D gene (5 bases). The CDR3 runs 16 residues. The germline CDR1 and CDR2 sequences are SGDLS and YYNGEE. Trimming shortened V by 0 bases and J by 1 base, and 12 bases separated the two germline ends. Here the CDR3 reads CASSVGSQGGTDTQYF. CDR3 in DNA: TGTGCCAGCAGCGTAGGTTCTCAGGGTGGCACAGATACGCAGTATTTT.

This clonotype has a handful of counts. The V and J genes are TRBV7-9 and TRBJ2-1, with D uncertain. The CDR3 spans 12 residues. The V end lost 4 bases, the J end lost 7 bases, and 8 bases lay between the germline ends. Germline assignment: CDR1 SEHNR and CDR2 FQNEAQ (reference sequence). CDR3 residues: CASSSQENEQFF. The CDR3, as DNA: TGTGCCAGCAGCTCCCAGGAGAATGAGCAGTTCTTC.

This rearrangement joins TRBV9 to TRBJ2-3; D is undetermined. Germline-derived CDR1 and CDR2 are SGDLS and YYNGEE. V shed 3 bases and J shed 5 bases, with 10 bases lying between them. The CDR3 is made up of 13 amino acids. The DNA for the CDR3 is TGTGCCAGCAGCGGAAACCTTGGAGATACGCAGTATTTT. Protein product: CASSGNLGDTQYF.

This chain joins TRBV21-1 and TRBJ2-7. TRBV21-1 is a listed pseudogene. The length of the CDR3 is 10 residues. DNA of the CDR3: TGTGCCAGACTCCGTCACGAGCAGTACTTC. Translated, it gives CARLRHEQYF.

The chain recombines TRBV25-1 with TRBJ2-2; no firm D call. Per the germline V gene, CDR1 is MGHDK and CDR2 is SYGVNS. The V end lost 9 bases, the J end lost 6 bases, and 8 bases lay between the germline ends. The CDR3 covers 11 residues. The CDR3 region has the DNA TGTGCCAGTCAAACCGCCGGGGAGCTGTTTTTT. Its protein is CASQTAGELFF. Looking up the rest from reference TRBV25-1 and TRBJ2-2 gives the full variable domain: EADIYQTPRYLVIGTGKKITLECSQTMGHDKMYWYQQDPGMELHLIHYSYGVNSTEKGDLSSESTVSRIRTEHFPLTLESARPSHTSQYLCASQTAGELFFGEGSRLTVL.

This clonotype was observed a few times. V and J are TRBV6-5 and TRBJ2-7, with 11 bases matching TRBD1. The CDR3 contains 14 residues. Germline V CDR1 and CDR2: MNHEY, SVGAGI. Germline trimming cut 6 bases from V and 6 bases from J; bases unmatched to any gene: 7. DNA for the CDR3: TGTGCCAGCAGGATCGGACAGGGGGCTCCCGAGCAGTACTTC. Translating gives CASRIGQGAPEQYF.

The rearrangement joins TRBV15 to TRBJ1-4; no clear D gene. Per germline, CDR1 LNHNV and CDR2 YYDKDF (reference sequence). Trimming stripped 0 bases from V and 5 bases from J, with 10 bases between. The CDR3 contains 15 residues. The CDR3 reads CATSRDRAENEKLFF. DNA for the CDR3: TGTGCCACCAGCAGAGATAGGGCAGAGAATGAAAAACTGTTTTTT.

This clonotype was detected only a few times. V usage is TRBV12-3 or TRBV12-4 and J usage is TRBJ2-3, with 11 bases identical to TRBD1. The CDR3 is 17 amino acids. With V trimmed by 1 base and J by 2 bases, 5 bases remained unmatched. The CDR3 nucleotides are TGTGCCAGCAGTTTAGTCGGACAGGGGGCACTCACAGATACGCAGTATTTT. Its translation is CASSLVGQGALTDTQYF.

This clonotype was seen a few times. The V call is TRBV6-2 or TRBV6-3, the J call TRBJ2-2; 7 nucleotides line up with TRBD1. CDR3 length: 15 residues. The V gene's germline CDR1 is MNHEY and CDR2 SVGEGT. The V and J ends lost 2 bases and 5 bases, in that order; junction bases with no gene match: 5. CDR3 coding DNA: TGTGCCAGCAGTTACAACAGGGGCCGGACCGGGGAGCTGTTTTTT. Its translation is CASSYNRGRTGELFF.

J is TRBJ2-7 and V is TRBV4-1; a possible D gene is TRBD2 (5 bases). Germline CDR1 and CDR2: MGHRA and YSYEKL. V shed 2 bases and J shed 5 bases, with 7 bases lying between them. This CDR3 spans 12 amino acids. The DNA for the CDR3 is TGCGCCAGCAGCCAAAGGGAGAACGAGCAGTACTTC. It specifies CASSQRENEQYF.

The CDR3 coding sequence is TGTGCCGGGGCCCGGCAGGGAGAAAAACTGTTTTTT. As protein: CAGARQGEKLFF. The chain links TRBV30 to TRBJ1-4; maybe TRBD1 (5 bases). The CDR3 loop spans 12 amino acids. Germline V gene sequence: CDR1 GTSNPN, CDR2 SVGIG (reference sequence). Trimming cost V 8 bases and J 8 bases, with 15 bases left between them. The full variable domain, with the rest looked up from reference TRBV30 and TRBJ1-4, is SQTIHQWPATLVQPVGSPLSLECTVEGTSNPNLYWYRQAAGRGLQLLFYSVGIGQISSEVPQNLSASRPQDRQFILSSKKLLLSDSGFYLCAGARQGEKLFFGSGTQLSVL.

This clonotype showed up many times. The DNA for the CDR3 is TGTGCCAGCAGCTTTCGATTTAGTATTCTGGGGGGAACCACAGATACGCAGTATTTT. This encodes CASSFRFSILGGTTDTQYF. The gene calls are TRBV7-9 and TRBJ2-3, with D possibly matching TRBD2 (6 bases). The CDR3 sequence is 19 residues long. The V and J ends lost 3 bases and 2 bases respectively, with 24 bases between them. Germline CDR1 is SEHNR and CDR2 is FQNEAQ (reference sequence).

This clonotype was counted only a few times. The CDR3 is CASRRQGGETQYF. CDR3 nucleotide sequence: TGTGCCAGCAGACGACAGGGGGGGGAGACCCAGTACTTC. The J gene is TRBJ2-5, the V gene TRBV6-2 or TRBV6-3, with TRBD1 matching 9 bases. Germline V CDR1 and CDR2: MNHEY, SVGEGT. V was pared by 6 bases and J by 5 bases, with 4 bases of the junction left unmatched. CDR3 length: 13 residues.

The rearrangement links TRBV6-1 to TRBJ2-7; D is tentatively TRBD1 or TRBD2 (5 bases each). V was pared by 3 bases and J by 5 bases, with 17 bases between. The germline CDR1 and CDR2 sequences are MNHNS and SASEGT. The CDR3 runs 15 residues. The CDR3 DNA reads as TGTGCCAGCAGTGACCGGGACGGGCCTTGGGACGAGCAGTACTTC. Its protein is CASSDRDGPWDEQYF.

The chain has TRBV5-1 and TRBJ2-1; 9 bases map to TRBD1. CDR1 is SGHRS, CDR2 YFSETQ, per germline. There are 15 residues in the CDR3. J gave up 8 bases and V 4 bases, and 10 bases lay outside the gene matches. The CDR3 reads CASSHGDRDIDEQFF. CDR3 in DNA: TGCGCCAGCAGCCACGGGGACAGGGATATAGATGAGCAGTTCTTC. The entire variable domain, with the rest obtained from reference TRBV5-1 and TRBJ2-1, is as follows: KAGVTQTPRYLIKTRGQQVTLSCSPISGHRSVSWYQQTPGQGLQFLFEYFSETQRNKGNFPGRFSGRQFSNSRSEMNVSTLELGDSALYLCASSHGDRDIDEQFFGPGTRLTVL.

This chain connects TRBV18 to TRBJ1-1; D remains unclear. Per germline, CDR1 KGHSH and CDR2 LQKENI. V lost 1 base to trimming and J lost 4 bases, with 16 bases between them. This CDR3 spans 16 amino acids. The CDR3 sequence is CASSPLPNAAPTEAFF. The DNA of the CDR3 is TGTGCCAGCTCACCACTCCCTAATGCCGCCCCCACTGAAGCTTTCTTT. Full variable domain (remainder filled in from reference TRBV18 and TRBJ1-1): NAGVMQNPRHLVRRRGQEARLRCSPMKGHSHVYWYRQLPEEGLKFMVYLQKENIIDESGMPKERFSAEFPKEGPSILRIQQVVRGDSAAYFCASSPLPNAAPTEAFFGQGTRLTVV.

The chain is built from TRBV11-2 and TRBJ2-7, with a tentative D call TRBD2 (6 bases). The length of the CDR3 is 16 residues. Trimming left V 5 bases short and J 0 bases short, with 17 bases between. The germline CDR1 and CDR2 sequences are SGHAT and FQNNGV. The CDR3 loop reads CASSQSEGLSSYEQYF. The CDR3 DNA follows: TGTGCCAGCAGCCAGTCGGAGGGTCTCAGCTCCTACGAGCAGTACTTC. The full variable domain, its missing parts supplied by reference TRBV11-2 and TRBJ2-7, is EAGVAQSPRYKIIEKRQSVAFWCNPISGHATLYWYQQILGQGPKLLIQFQNNGVVDDSQLPKDRFSAERLKGVDSTLKIQPAKLEDSAVYLCASSQSEGLSSYEQYFGPGTRLTVT.

There are a few counts of this clonotype. The rearrangement joins TRBV12-3 or TRBV12-4 to TRBJ2-2, with D tentatively TRBD2 (6 bases). The V and J ends lost 6 bases and 4 bases respectively, with 12 bases between them. The CDR3 runs 14 residues. Here the CDR3 reads CASRRLEFTGELFF. The CDR3 coding sequence is TGTGCCAGCAGACGACTAGAATTCACCGGGGAGCTGTTTTTT.

This clonotype has only a few counts. V gene TRBV2 combines with J gene TRBJ2-1; TRBD2 matches at 9 bases. V gave up 4 bases and J gave up 9 bases; unmatched junction bases: 13. Germline CDR1 and CDR2: SNHLY and FYNNEI. This CDR3 contains 16 residues. The CDR3: CASSVQAGGTSGEQFF. The CDR3 DNA reads as TGTGCCAGCAGTGTACAAGCGGGAGGTACCAGCGGTGAGCAGTTCTTC.

The V and J genes are TRBV5-1 and TRBJ2-3; 7 bases agree with TRBD1. The CDR3 contains 14 residues. With 0 bases clipped from V and 5 bases from J, the junction kept 3 bases outside the gene matches. Per germline, CDR1 SGHRS and CDR2 YFSETQ. The CDR3 region has the DNA TGCGCCAGCAGCTTGGAGGGGGCCGGAGATACGCAGTATTTT. Translating it yields CASSLEGAGDTQYF.

The chain employs TRBV2 and TRBJ2-7; possibly TRBD1 or TRBD2 for D (5 bases each). Trimming took 3 bases from V and 7 from J, leaving 19 bases between them. CDR3 length equals 15 residues. In germline, CDR1 is SNHLY, CDR2 FYNNEI. The DNA of the CDR3 is TGTGCCAGCAGTGATTACGGGACGCCTGCCTGGGAGCAGTACTTC. Its protein product is CASSDYGTPAWEQYF.

Written as DNA, the CDR3 is TGTGCCAGCAGTTTATCCCTGAGCTCCTACGAGCAGTACTTC. As protein: CASSLSLSSYEQYF. The chain carries TRBV27 and TRBJ2-7; D is unresolved. The CDR3 extends over 14 amino acids. CDR1 is MNHEY, CDR2 SMNVEV, per germline (reference sequence). The V end was cut by 0 bases, the J end by 0 bases, with 6 bases between.

This clonotype has a handful of counts. The chain links TRBV7-8 to TRBJ1-1, with D possibly matching TRBD1 (6 bases). Trimming stripped 5 bases from V and 3 bases from J, with 10 bases between. The CDR3 is made up of 13 amino acids. The germline V gene encodes CDR1 SGHVS and CDR2 FQNEAQ. The DNA of the CDR3 is TGTGCCAGCAGCCCGGACAGACACACTGAAGCTTTCTTT. Protein sequence: CASSPDRHTEAFF.